Each of the 28 T cell receptor beta chains below was sequenced from the same sample in a study of blood T cells in healthy people across ages. Primed by a sample-barcoded 5' primer and a J-beta primer mix, a second PCR proceeded for about 7 to 12 cycles. TCRdb reanalysed the 5' RACE reads using MiXCR and keeps one entry per CDR3 protein. Counted here are around 690,000 distinct CDR3 sequences, about 54% occurring once; the ten biggest clones make up around 37%. Material: blood. The receptor set was obtained from a man aged 60 to 69 in good health.

The chain joins TRBV27 to TRBJ2-3, with 9 bases aligning to TRBD2. The V gene end was trimmed by 0 bases and the J gene end by 3 bases; junction bases not matched to a gene: 4. CDR1 and CDR2 (germline): MNHEY, SMNVEV (reference sequence). The length of the CDR3 is 16 residues. The CDR3 nucleotides read TGTGCCAGCAGTTTATCGAAGGGACTAGCTACAGATACGCAGTATTTT. This translates into CASSLSKGLATDTQYF.

This clonotype came up a few times. J is TRBJ2-7 and V is TRBV4-1; 8 positions match TRBD2. The V segment lost 1 base and the J segment 10 bases; nucleotides outside the gene matches: 9. This CDR3 is 14 amino acids long. In germline, CDR1 is MGHRA, CDR2 YSYEKL. CDR3 DNA sequence: TGCGCCAGCAGCCAAGTGGGTACGGGAGGGCCCCAGTACTTC. It specifies CASSQVGTGGPQYF.

This clonotype was counted between two and nine times. The chain is built from TRBV20-1 and TRBJ2-5; D is perhaps TRBD2 (6 bases). This CDR3 spans 13 amino acids. Germline assignment: CDR1 DFQATT and CDR2 SNEGSKA (reference sequence). Written as DNA, the CDR3 is TGCAGCTCCCCGGGGGAAGACTCGGAGACCCAGTACTTC. It encodes CSSPGEDSETQYF.

This clonotype was seen a few times. V usage is TRBV20-1 and J usage is TRBJ1-2; D gene ambiguous. Germline assignment: CDR1 DFQATT and CDR2 SNEGSKA (reference sequence). V lost 5 bases, J lost 7 bases, and 17 bases lay in between. The CDR3 consists of 13 residues. The CDR3 reads CSAPDQPGGGYTF. For the CDR3, the DNA is TGCAGTGCTCCCGATCAGCCGGGCGGTGGCTACACCTTC.

Ten or more counts support this clonotype. This chain links TRBV29-1 with TRBJ2-7; TRBD1 matches 7 bases. The CDR3 has 13 residues. The germline gives CDR1 SQVTM, CDR2 ANQGSEA. Germline trimming cut 1 base from V and 3 bases from J; bases unmatched to any gene: 3. The DNA for the CDR3 is TGCAGCGTTGAAGTCCAGGGGGACTACGAGCAGTACTTC. It specifies CSVEVQGDYEQYF.

Worth noting for this clonotype: One base away lies a much larger clone, so this may be a sequencing read error. The genes are TRBV7-9 and TRBJ2-5, with D tentatively TRBD2 (5 bases). Trimming took off 3 bases at V and 1 base at J, with 9 bases between the two ends. This CDR3 has 14 residues. Germline V gene data show CDR1 as SEHNR and CDR2 as FQNEAQ (reference sequence). For the CDR3, the DNA is TGTGCCAGCAGCTTCGGGCTAGCCCAAGAGACCCAGTACTTC. This gives the protein CASSFGLAQETQYF.

This clonotype was detected once. The chain recombines TRBV6-6 with TRBJ2-1, with D hard to call. Trimming pared 5 bases from V and 6 bases from J, leaving 11 bases between. This CDR3 contains 13 residues. Germline V lookup: CDR1 MNHNY, CDR2 SVGAGI (reference sequence). The CDR3 DNA reads TGTGCCAGCAGTGACCATACGTCCAATGAGCAGTTCTTC. Its translation is CASSDHTSNEQFF.

This clonotype has just one count. The chain has TRBV10-3 and TRBJ1-3, with no clear D. The germline V and J ends were trimmed by 0 bases and 0 bases, with 12 bases remaining between them. The length of the CDR3 is 17 residues. Germline V CDR1 and CDR2: ENHRY, SYGVKD. The CDR3 loop reads CAISESTREFSGNTIYF. CDR3 nucleotide sequence: TGTGCCATCAGTGAGTCGACTCGTGAATTCTCTGGAAACACCATATATTTT.

The chain has TRBV7-9 and TRBJ2-5; the D gene is possibly TRBD1 (7 bases). This CDR3 is 13 amino acids long. Germline CDR1 reads SEHNR; CDR2 reads FQNEAQ (reference sequence). Trimming removed 6 bases from V and 2 bases from J, with 10 bases in between. Here the CDR3 DNA reads TGTGCCAGCAGGACAGGGAGGCAAGAGACCCAGTACTTC. Protein product: CASRTGRQETQYF.

The chain is built from TRBV20-1 and TRBJ1-2; D gene uncertain. V lost 0 bases to trimming and J lost 7 bases, with 9 bases between them. This CDR3 has 12 residues. Germline assignment: CDR1 DFQATT and CDR2 SNEGSKA (reference sequence). CDR3 sequence (DNA): TGCAGTGCTAGAGATCACGAGGTTGGCTACACCTTC. Protein product: CSARDHEVGYTF.

This clonotype was observed a few times. This rearrangement joins TRBV3-1 to TRBJ2-1; D is perhaps TRBD2 (6 bases). CDR3 length equals 15 residues. Germline V CDR1 and CDR2: LGHDT, YNNKEL (reference sequence). V was pared by 4 bases and J by 4 bases, with 14 bases between. The chain's CDR3 is CASSLLAGQYNEQFF. CDR3 bases: TGTGCCAGCAGCCTCCTCGCGGGGCAGTACAATGAGCAGTTCTTC.

The chain uses TRBV20-1 and TRBJ2-3; D is unresolved. The CDR3 spans 12 residues. The V gene lost 2 bases and the J gene lost 6 bases, with 9 bases spanning the gap. Germline assignment: CDR1 DFQATT and CDR2 SNEGSKA (reference sequence). CDR3 protein: CSARHFTDTQYF. CDR3 DNA sequence: TGCAGTGCTAGACACTTCACGGATACGCAGTATTTT.

This clonotype has a handful of counts. The chain links TRBV6-6 to TRBJ1-5; D not certain. CDR1 MNHNY and CDR2 SVGAGI come from the germline V gene (reference sequence). V shed 5 bases and J shed 6 bases, with 8 bases lying between them. The CDR3 runs to 12 residues. CDR3 DNA: TGTGCCAGCAGTGTCCCCGGTCAGCCCCAGCATTTT. It yields the protein CASSVPGQPQHF.

V and J are TRBV10-3 and TRBJ2-1, with 8 positions matching TRBD2. V shed 7 bases, J shed 8 bases, and the junction held 7 bases outside the gene matches. CDR1 ENHRY and CDR2 SYGVKD come from the germline V gene. The CDR3 spans 13 residues. As DNA, the CDR3 is TGTGCCATCACTCAAGGGACTAGGGATGAGCAGTTCTTC. Translated: CAITQGTRDEQFF.

The gene calls are TRBV12-3 or TRBV12-4 and TRBJ2-5, with TRBD2 identical over 11 bases. This CDR3 contains 12 residues. Trimming took 7 bases from V and 8 from J; bases not matched to a gene: 3. For the CDR3, the DNA is TGTGCCAGCACCCTAGCGGGGGGAACCCAGTACTTC. Protein sequence: CASTLAGGTQYF.

V and J are TRBV10-3 and TRBJ2-3; 10 bases agree with TRBD2. CDR1 is ENHRY and CDR2 is SYGVKD in the germline V gene. This CDR3 spans 16 amino acids. V trimming: 3 bases; J trimming: 4 bases; junction bases outside the gene matches: 7. Here the CDR3 DNA reads TGTGCCATCAGTGAACAGACTAGCGGGTGGGCAGATACGCAGTATTTT. It specifies CAISEQTSGWADTQYF.

The chain is built from TRBV7-8 and TRBJ2-7, with TRBD1 matching 9 bases. This CDR3 comprises 16 residues. Trimming took 3 bases from V and 6 from J; bases not matched to a gene: 12. The germline V gene encodes CDR1 SGHVS and CDR2 FQNEAQ. CDR3 protein: CASSLTPGQGAAEQYF. CDR3 DNA: TGTGCCAGCAGCTTGACACCGGGACAGGGAGCCGCCGAGCAGTACTTC.

V usage is TRBV29-1 and J usage is TRBJ1-2; D remains ambiguous. The V gene lost 4 bases and the J gene lost 4 bases, with 16 bases spanning the gap. CDR3 size: 14 residues. The germline V gene has CDR1 SQVTM and CDR2 ANQGSEA. The CDR3 DNA sequence: TGCAGCGTTGGACCCGGCGTTCTTGGCTATGGCTACACCTTC. Translating gives CSVGPGVLGYGYTF.

The rearrangement links TRBV3-1 to TRBJ1-2; maybe TRBD1 (6 bases). Germline V lookup: CDR1 LGHDT, CDR2 YNNKEL (reference sequence). Trimming shortened V by 0 bases and J by 6 bases, and 11 bases separated the two germline ends. CDR3 length: 14 residues. As DNA, the CDR3 is TGTGCCAGCAGCCAAGAACGGAGGGGGGATGGCTACACCTTC. It translates to CASSQERRGDGYTF.

In this sample, this clonotype turned up many times. This chain connects TRBV5-1 to TRBJ2-7, with unresolved D. CDR1 and CDR2 (germline): SGHRS, YFSETQ. V was shortened by 0 bases and J by 4 bases, with 5 bases between the two germline ends. The CDR3 consists of 12 residues. CDR3 protein: CASSLVSYEQYF. The CDR3, as DNA: TGCGCCAGCAGCTTGGTTAGTTACGAGCAGTACTTC. Full variable domain (rest looked up from reference TRBV5-1 and TRBJ2-7): KAGVTQTPRYLIKTRGQQVTLSCSPISGHRSVSWYQQTPGQGLQFLFEYFSETQRNKGNFPGRFSGRQFSNSRSEMNVSTLELGDSALYLCASSLVSYEQYFGPGTRLTVT.

V is TRBV29-1 and J is TRBJ2-3; D is undetermined. The germline V and J ends were trimmed by 4 bases and 3 bases, with 8 bases remaining between them. Germline assignment: CDR1 SQVTM and CDR2 ANQGSEA. The CDR3 spans 12 residues. DNA of the CDR3: TGCAGCGTTGTCTCCAGTACAGATACGCAGTATTTT. Its protein is CSVVSSTDTQYF.

V gene TRBV11-2 combines with J gene TRBJ1-2; D remains ambiguous. V lost 2 bases to trimming and J lost 3 bases, with 13 bases between them. CDR1 and CDR2 from the germline V gene are SGHAT and FQNNGV. This CDR3 has 15 residues. CDR3: CASSLITGKDYGYTF. The CDR3 DNA sequence: TGTGCCAGCAGCTTAATTACTGGGAAGGACTATGGCTACACCTTC.

The chain combines TRBV10-1 with TRBJ2-5, with D possibly TRBD1 on 5 matching bases. This CDR3 is 14 amino acids long. Per the germline V gene, CDR1 is WNHNN and CDR2 is SYGVQD (reference sequence). Trimming stripped 4 bases from V and 0 bases from J, with 9 bases between. This chain's CDR3 is CASSGRTNQETQYF. In DNA, the CDR3 is TGCGCCAGCAGTGGTCGGACAAACCAAGAGACCCAGTACTTC.

A few counts support this clonotype. The chain links TRBV12-3 or TRBV12-4 to TRBJ2-3, with 11 bases that match TRBD2. The CDR3 has 13 residues. V lost 5 bases, J lost 12 bases, and 7 bases stayed unmatched. In nucleotides, the CDR3 is TGTGCCAGCAGTCGGACTAGCGGGCAATCCCAGTATTTT. Residues: CASSRTSGQSQYF.

V gene TRBV24-1 combines with J gene TRBJ2-7; D might be TRBD1 (5 bases). The V end was cut by 5 bases, the J end by 6 bases, with 7 bases between. The CDR3 spans 11 residues. Germline V gene data show CDR1 as KGHDR and CDR2 as SFDVKD. CDR3: CATSAGSEQYF. The CDR3 bases are TGTGCCACCAGTGCAGGGTCCGAGCAGTACTTC.

This clonotype was counted between two and nine times. The chain combines TRBV20-1 with TRBJ2-7; D is perhaps TRBD1 or TRBD2 (6 bases each). V was pared by 0 bases and J by 2 bases, with 20 bases between. The CDR3 sequence is 17 residues long. Looked up from germline, CDR1 is DFQATT and CDR2 is SNEGSKA (reference sequence). DNA for the CDR3: TGCAGTGCTAGAGATAATTTTGAGAGGGGGGCGCCCTACGAGCAGTACTTC. It is translated as CSARDNFERGAPYEQYF.

The V call is TRBV20-1, the J call TRBJ1-2; D unclear. Per germline, CDR1 DFQATT and CDR2 SNEGSKA (reference sequence). V shed 6 bases and J shed 0 bases, with 11 bases lying between them. The CDR3 has 13 amino acids. The DNA of the CDR3 is TGCAGTGCCAAGGACGAGGCTAACTATGGCTACACCTTC. This translates into CSAKDEANYGYTF.

The chain links TRBV6-5 to TRBJ1-3, with D hard to call. The CDR3 length is 13 residues. V lost 6 bases and J 4 bases, leaving 10 bases between the germline ends. Germline V lookup: CDR1 MNHEY, CDR2 SVGAGI. CDR3 nucleotides: TGTGCCAGCAGCCGTGGACGGGGAAACACCATATATTTT. This gives the protein CASSRGRGNTIYF.